This is a list of T cell receptor beta chains from one sample in a study of blood T cells in healthy people across ages. TCRdb fed the 5' RACE reads into MiXCR, producing one record per CDR3 protein. The sample carries around 870,000 distinct CDR3 sequences, 25% to 30% recorded once. The sample was blood. All receptors derive from a woman aged 80 or older in good health. Each CDR3 is given with its conserved first and last residue. D genes are given only for firm matches. Rows may omit the clone size; those that give it use once, few, many or a size class.

j_gene | abundance | d_gene | v_gene | len | CDR3nt | CDR3aa
TRBJ2-5 | . | . | TRBV5-6 | 14 | TGTGCCAGCTCCAAGGTTCTTCGCCAAGAGACCCAGTACTTC | CASSKVLRQETQYF
TRBJ1-1 | . | TRBD1 | TRBV6-5 | 11 | TGTGCCAGCAGGGCGACAGGGACAGCTTTCTTT | CASRATGTAFF
TRBJ2-7 | . | TRBD2 | TRBV29-1 | 12 | TGCAGCGCAAAAGCGGGGGATTACGAGCAGTACTTC | CSAKAGDYEQYF
TRBJ1-5 | . | . | TRBV2 | 16 | TGTGCCAGCGGGGTAAGACAGTCCTTAGGGCGCCAGCCCCAGCATTTT | CASGVRQSLGRQPQHF
TRBJ2-3 | many | . | TRBV7-2 | 16 | TGTGCCAGCAGCTTTACCGGCGGGCTAACTACAGATACGCAGTATTTT | CASSFTGGLTTDTQYF
TRBJ2-5 | many | . | TRBV7-9 | 16 | TGTGCCAGCAGCCCTCCCCTGTCAGGGGAACAAGAGACCCAGTACTTC | CASSPPLSGEQETQYF
TRBJ2-6 | many | . | TRBV7-2 | 15 | TGTGCCAGCAGACCCGATACTTCTGGGGCCAACGTCCTGACTTTC | CASRPDTSGANVLTF
TRBJ2-3 | many | . | TRBV5-1 | 18 | TGCGCCAGCAGCCACGTCCGGGACTCCTCCACTCGGACAGATACGCAGTATTTT | CASSHVRDSSTRTDTQYF
TRBJ1-2 | . | . | TRBV6-5 | 11 | TGTGCCAGCAGCTCGTCTCGGGACTACACCTTC | CASSSSRDYTF
TRBJ1-2 | few | TRBD1 | TRBV5-6 | 14 | TGTGCCAGCAGCTTAATCAGGGGGCAGCGTGGCTACACCTTC | CASSLIRGQRGYTF
TRBJ1-1 | . | TRBD1 | TRBV30 | 16 | TGTGCCTGGAGTGTTCCCGGGACAGGGGCGCCCACTGAAGCTTTCTTT | CAWSVPGTGAPTEAFF
TRBJ2-1 | many | TRBD1 | TRBV20-1 | 14 | TGCAGTGTCGGGACAGGGGTCACCAAGAATGAGCAGTTCTTC | CSVGTGVTKNEQFF
TRBJ2-5 | many | TRBD2 | TRBV7-2 | 18 | TGTGCCAGCAGCGGCTCGGGACTAGCGGGGGGCCGGGGAGAGACCCAGTACTTC | CASSGSGLAGGRGETQYF
TRBJ2-6 | few | . | TRBV5-6 | 18 | TGTGCCAGCAGCTTGGCGTGGAGGGGACAGCTTGGGGCCAACGTCCTGACTTTC | CASSLAWRGQLGANVLTF
TRBJ1-5 | many | TRBD1 | TRBV2 | 15 | TGTGCCAGCAGTGGACAGGGGCTCGGCAATCAGCCCCAGCATTTT | CASSGQGLGNQPQHF
TRBJ1-2 | many | . | TRBV20-1 | 13 | TGCAGTGCTAGCCGGGGGCCCGGTGATGGCTACACCTTC | CSASRGPGDGYTF
TRBJ2-3 | many | . | TRBV4-2 | 15 | TGTGCCAGCACCGGAAGAGGACAGTACACAGATACGCAGTATTTT | CASTGRGQYTDTQYF
TRBJ1-1 | . | TRBD1 | TRBV7-9 | 15 | TGTGCCAGCAGCTTGATCCCGGGACAGCGGACTGAAGCTTTCTTT | CASSLIPGQRTEAFF
TRBJ1-2 | few | . | TRBV28 | 15 | TGTGCCAGCAGGGCGGCAGGGCAGTTAAACTATGGCTACACCTTC | CASRAAGQLNYGYTF
TRBJ1-2 | many | . | TRBV5-5 | 15 | TGTGCCAGCAGCTTGGAGGGCTTGAATCAGTTGGGCTACACCTTC | CASSLEGLNQLGYTF
TRBJ1-2 | . | TRBD1 | TRBV30 | 13 | TGTGCCTGGTTACCGACAGGGGTCGGCGGCTACACCTTC | CAWLPTGVGGYTF
TRBJ1-2 | few | TRBD1 | TRBV11-2 | 15 | TGTGCCAGCAGCTTAGATCGAGGTGTGGGACAGGGGTACACCTTC | CASSLDRGVGQGYTF
TRBJ2-6 | many | . | TRBV7-2 | 17 | TGTGCCAGCAGCTTAGCAGGCATCGCCTCTGGGGCCAACGTCCTGACTTTC | CASSLAGIASGANVLTF
TRBJ2-5 | . | TRBD2 | TRBV7-9 | 17 | TGTGCCAGCAGCTTAGCTGATAGCGGGAGGGCCTTCGAGACCCAGTACTTC | CASSLADSGRAFETQYF
TRBJ1-1 | many | TRBD1 | TRBV5-1 | 18 | TGCGCCAGCAGCCTGAACCCTCGGACAGGGACTTCGAACACTGAAGCTTTCTTT | CASSLNPRTGTSNTEAFF
TRBJ2-5 | . | TRBD1 | TRBV27 | 16 | TGTGCCAGCAGTTTGGGTACCGGGACAGGGGAAGGGACCCAGTACTTC | CASSLGTGTGEGTQYF
TRBJ1-1 | few | . | TRBV7-2 | 15 | TGTGCCAGCACCCTCCTTCATGAGCAGAACACTGAAGCTTTCTTT | CASTLLHEQNTEAFF
TRBJ1-1 | once | . | TRBV7-9 | 15 | TGTGCCAGCAGCTCAGGATCGAAATTGAACACTGAAGCTTTCTTT | CASSSGSKLNTEAFF
TRBJ2-1 | . | . | TRBV7-2 | 15 | TGTGCCAGCAGGCCGGGGGGCCAGCCAAGTAATGAGCAGTTCTTC | CASRPGGQPSNEQFF
TRBJ1-4 | . | . | TRBV15 | 13 | TGTGCCACCAGCAGCGTGACTGGCGAAAAACTGTTTTTT | CATSSVTGEKLFF
TRBJ2-3 | many | TRBD2 | TRBV7-2 | 18 | TGTGCCAGCAGCTTGATCTGGCGGGGGGGCATCAGCACAGATACGCAGTATTTT | CASSLIWRGGISTDTQYF
TRBJ2-5 | many | . | TRBV5-4 | 13 | TGTGCCAGCAGCCGGGACACCCTACGGGAGCAGTACTTC | CASSRDTLREQYF
TRBJ2-7 | few | TRBD1 | TRBV6-1 | 11 | TGTGCCGGGGGACAGGGTTACGAGCAGTACTTC | CAGGQGYEQYF
TRBJ2-1 | many | . | TRBV7-9 | 12 | TGTGCCAGCAGCTTAGATACAGGAGAGCAGTTCTTC | CASSLDTGEQFF
TRBJ2-5 | few | TRBD2 | TRBV6-5 | 13 | TGTGCCAGCATTCCAGCGGGAGTCGGGACCCAGTACTTC | CASIPAGVGTQYF
TRBJ1-3 | . | . | TRBV7-9 | 14 | TGTGCCAGCAGCTTATCTACAGGGAAGAACACCATATATTTT | CASSLSTGKNTIYF
TRBJ2-3 | few | TRBD2 | TRBV6-5 | 17 | TGTGCCAGCAGTTACTCGGGCGGGAGGGCCGATTTGGATACGCAGTATTTT | CASSYSGGRADLDTQYF
TRBJ2-7 | many | . | TRBV7-9 | 14 | TGTGCCAGCAGCTTAGCGCAAAGCTCCTACGAGCAGTACTTC | CASSLAQSSYEQYF
TRBJ2-7 | many | . | TRBV7-2 | 13 | TGTGCCAGCAGCTTAGAGTCCTCCTACGAGCAGTACTTC | CASSLESSYEQYF
TRBJ2-1 | many | TRBD2 | TRBV10-2 | 17 | TGCGCCAGCTTGAACGATCCGGGACTAAGGCCCAATGATGAGCAGTTCTTC | CASLNDPGLRPNDEQFF
TRBJ1-2 | many | TRBD1 | TRBV7-2 | 15 | TGTGCCAGCAGCTTAACCGGGACAGGGAGATATGGCTACACCTTC | CASSLTGTGRYGYTF